A single sample gave rise to the 20 T cell receptor beta chains below, sequenced in a study of OX40 agonist ivuxolimab in advanced cancers. Method: immunoSEQ multiplex PCR; TCRdb's copy keeps in-frame clones and lacks some. The table lists 50,000 to 75,000 clones, 70% to 90% of them singletons. Sample: CD4+ or CD8+ T cells sorted from blood, taken in a trial of the OX40 agonist ivuxolimab. Source of these receptors: an adult with an advanced solid tumor such as melanoma, head and neck, liver or kidney cancer.

This clone was seen more than once but under ten times. The chain has TRBV15 and TRBJ2-5; D remains ambiguous. This CDR3 contains 15 residues. Germline V gene lookup returns CDR1 LNHNV and CDR2 YYDKDF (reference sequence). V gave up 1 base and J gave up 2 bases, with 11 bases separating them. CDR3 residues: CATSRAWWQQETQYF. In DNA, the CDR3 is TGTGCCACCAGCAGAGCATGGTGGCAGCAAGAGACCCAGTACTTC.

By share, this clone ranks as medium-sized. This CDR3 is also generated by other DNA sequences in the sample. The genes are TRBV5-1 and TRBJ1-6; TRBD1 might be the D (5 bases). Germline V CDR1 and CDR2: SGHRS, YFSETQ. The CDR3 length is 15 residues. V was shortened by 1 base and J by 6 bases, with 11 bases between the two germline ends. The CDR3 bases are TGCGCCAGCAGCTTGAGCGCAGGGAGTAATTCACCCCTCCACTTT. Translated: CASSLSAGSNSPLHF.

The rearrangement uses TRBV11-2 and TRBJ2-7, with 12 bases identical to TRBD2. CDR1 and CDR2 from the germline V gene are SGHAT and FQNNGV. The CDR3 contains 15 residues. Unmatched junction bases numbered 7, after V lost 5 bases and J lost 5 bases. CDR3 sequence: CASSIGLAGSNEQYF. The CDR3 DNA is TGTGCCAGCAGCATCGGACTAGCGGGGTCTAACGAGCAGTACTTC. Full variable domain (outside the CDR3, taken from reference TRBV11-2 and TRBJ2-7): EAGVAQSPRYKIIEKRQSVAFWCNPISGHATLYWYQQILGQGPKLLIQFQNNGVVDDSQLPKDRFSAERLKGVDSTLKIQPAKLEDSAVYLCASSIGLAGSNEQYFGPGTRLTVT.

J is TRBJ2-7 and V is TRBV11-2, with 7 positions matching TRBD2. V was pared by 5 bases and J by 4 bases, with 5 bases of the junction left unmatched. CDR1 and CDR2 (germline): SGHAT, FQNNGV. The length of the CDR3 is 13 residues. The CDR3 loop reads CASSGPGGYEQYF. CDR3 bases: TGTGCCAGCAGCGGTCCGGGGGGTTACGAGCAGTACTTC. Complete variable domain (other parts from reference TRBV11-2 and TRBJ2-7): EAGVAQSPRYKIIEKRQSVAFWCNPISGHATLYWYQQILGQGPKLLIQFQNNGVVDDSQLPKDRFSAERLKGVDSTLKIQPAKLEDSAVYLCASSGPGGYEQYFGPGTRLTVT.

The rearrangement uses TRBV25-1 and TRBJ1-1, with D maybe TRBD1 (6 bases). CDR1 and CDR2 from the germline V gene are MGHDK and SYGVNS. The CDR3 has 18 residues. Trimming stripped 1 base from V and 7 bases from J, with 25 bases between. The CDR3 coding sequence is TGTGCCAGCAGTGAATGGTCCGGGGCAGGGAGGGGGTTCGGTGAAGCTTTCTTT. It encodes CASSEWSGAGRGFGEAFF. Full variable domain (missing parts from reference TRBV25-1 and TRBJ1-1): EADIYQTPRYLVIGTGKKITLECSQTMGHDKMYWYQQDPGMELHLIHYSYGVNSTEKGDLSSESTVSRIRTEHFPLTLESARPSHTSQYLCASSEWSGAGRGFGEAFFGQGTRLTVV.

The chain recombines TRBV30 with TRBJ1-3; tentatively, D is TRBD1 (6 bases). The V end lost 4 bases, the J end lost 1 base, and 17 bases lay between the germline ends. The V gene's germline CDR1 is GTSNPN and CDR2 SVGIG (reference sequence). The CDR3 spans 16 residues. This CDR3 reads CAWTPQGSWSGNTIYF. As DNA, the CDR3 is TGTGCCTGGACGCCACAGGGATCTTGGTCTGGAAACACCATATATTTT. Together with reference TRBV30 and TRBJ1-3, the CDR3 gives the full variable domain: SQTIHQWPATLVQPVGSPLSLECTVEGTSNPNLYWYRQAAGRGLQLLFYSVGIGQISSEVPQNLSASRPQDRQFILSSKKLLLSDSGFYLCAWTPQGSWSGNTIYFGEGSWLTVV.

The rearrangement uses TRBV6-6 and TRBJ1-2; 9 bases align to TRBD1. The CDR3 loop spans 14 amino acids. Germline CDR1 and CDR2: MNHNY and SVGAGI (reference sequence). Germline trimming cut 5 bases from V and 8 bases from J; bases unmatched to any gene: 9. The CDR3 region has the DNA TGTGCCAGCAGTCCGGACAGGGGAACGAAGGGCTACACCTTC. Translated: CASSPDRGTKGYTF.

This sequence joins TRBV7-2 and TRBJ2-7, with 9 bases that match TRBD1. V lost 6 bases and J lost 2; bases outside the gene matches: 14. The CDR3 has 17 residues. The germline V gene has CDR1 SGHTA and CDR2 FQGNSA. The CDR3 DNA follows: TGTGCCAGCAGTCTAGGGGGAGGGACAGGGCCTACCTACGAGCAGTACTTC. This gives the protein CASSLGGGTGPTYEQYF.

V is TRBV19 and J is TRBJ2-2, with unresolved D. The CDR3 sequence is 14 residues long. Germline V gene lookup returns CDR1 LNHDA and CDR2 SQIVND (reference sequence). With 1 base removed from V and 1 base from J, the gap between germline ends came to 4 bases. Here the CDR3 reads CASSIAGNTGELFF. The CDR3 DNA reads TGTGCCAGTAGTATAGCGGGGAACACCGGGGAGCTGTTTTTT.

The rearrangement links TRBV29-1 to TRBJ2-2; D is perhaps TRBD1 or TRBD2 (5 bases each). Trimming took 4 bases from V and 5 from J, leaving 5 bases between them. In germline, CDR1 is SQVTM, CDR2 ANQGSEA. The CDR3 totals 11 residues. The CDR3 sequence: CSVGGTGELFF. The CDR3 DNA reads TGCAGCGTTGGGGGGACCGGGGAGCTGTTTTTT.

In this sample, this clone turned up once. This sequence joins TRBV6-5 and TRBJ2-3; 7 nucleotides line up with TRBD2. V lost 6 bases to trimming and J lost 0 bases; unmatched junction nucleotides: 6. CDR3 length equals 15 residues. The germline gives CDR1 MNHEY, CDR2 SVGAGI. CDR3 residues: CASRSGLVSTDTQYF. The CDR3 DNA follows: TGTGCCAGCAGGTCCGGACTAGTTAGCACAGATACGCAGTATTTT.

The chain has TRBV4-2 and TRBJ2-7; D not resolved. The V end was cut by 1 base, the J end by 0 bases, with 10 bases between. From germline, CDR1 is LGHNA and CDR2 YNFKEQ. The CDR3 is 15 amino acids. The CDR3 loop reads CASSQALTVSYEQYF. CDR3 bases: TGTGCCAGCAGCCAAGCCCTGACGGTCTCCTACGAGCAGTACTTC.

This clone was counted a single time. The chain combines TRBV25-1 with TRBJ1-4; 7 nucleotides match TRBD1. The germline CDR1 and CDR2 sequences are MGHDK and SYGVNS. The CDR3 extends over 15 amino acids. Trimming removed 3 bases from V and 8 bases from J; junction bases left unmatched: 9. The CDR3 sequence is CASSDMQGGEEKLFF. The DNA of the CDR3 is TGTGCCAGCAGTGATATGCAGGGGGGAGAGGAAAAACTGTTTTTT.

This clone is a singleton in its sample. The rearrangement links TRBV6-4 to TRBJ2-1, with TRBD2 identical over 10 bases. V shed 4 bases, J shed 8 bases, and the junction held 5 bases outside the gene matches. Looked up from germline, CDR1 is MRHNA and CDR2 is SNTAGT. The CDR3 has 14 amino acids. The CDR3 region has the DNA TGTGCCAGCAGTGTCCTAGCGGGAGTCCATGAGCAGTTCTTC. Its protein product is CASSVLAGVHEQFF.

The chain has TRBV25-1 and TRBJ2-6, with a tentative D call TRBD2 (5 bases). The germline V gene has CDR1 MGHDK and CDR2 SYGVNS. CDR3 size: 14 residues. The V gene lost 4 bases and the J gene lost 9 bases, with 13 bases spanning the gap. The CDR3 nucleotides are TGTGCCAGCAGTGGACTACCCAGGAGCAACGTCCTGACTTTC. Its protein product is CASSGLPRSNVLTF.

The rearrangement links TRBV7-9 to TRBJ2-2; 8 bases align to TRBD1. J gave up 2 bases and V 4 bases, and 3 bases lay outside the gene matches. From germline, CDR1 is SEHNR and CDR2 FQNEAQ (reference sequence). The CDR3 contains 15 residues. CDR3: CASSSDRGNTGELFF. CDR3 coding DNA: TGTGCCAGCAGCTCCGACAGGGGCAACACCGGGGAGCTGTTTTTT.

This chain links TRBV18 with TRBJ2-7; D may match TRBD1 or TRBD2 (5 bases each). The CDR3 contains 14 residues. Deletions cut 2 bases from V and 7 bases from J, with 15 bases between. CDR1 and CDR2 from the germline V gene are KGHSH and LQKENI. The CDR3 DNA reads as TGTGCCAGCTCACCAAGGGACCGCGATGGGGAGCAGTACTTC. This codes for CASSPRDRDGEQYF. The full variable domain, its missing parts supplied by reference TRBV18 and TRBJ2-7, is NAGVMQNPRHLVRRRGQEARLRCSPMKGHSHVYWYRQLPEEGLKFMVYLQKENIIDESGMPKERFSAEFPKEGPSILRIQQVVRGDSAAYFCASSPRDRDGEQYFGPGTRLTVT.

This sequence joins TRBV5-4 and TRBJ2-3, with D perhaps matching TRBD1 (6 bases). In germline, CDR1 is SGHNT, CDR2 YYREEE (reference sequence). The CDR3 runs 14 residues. The V end was cut by 3 bases, the J end by 3 bases, with 11 bases between. The CDR3 region is CASSSTQGTDTQYF. The CDR3 DNA is TGTGCCAGCAGCTCAACCCAGGGGACAGATACGCAGTATTTT.

The chain employs TRBV28 and TRBJ2-3, with D possibly being TRBD2 (6 bases). This CDR3 is built from 17 residues. V lost 7 bases, J lost 0 bases, and 20 bases lay in between. CDR1 MDHEN and CDR2 SYDVKM come from the germline V gene. In DNA, the CDR3 is TGTGCCAGCACCCCAAGCGGGTTGGGGAAAAGCACAGATACGCAGTATTTT. It encodes CASTPSGLGKSTDTQYF.

The chain links TRBV30 to TRBJ1-3; possible D gene TRBD1, 5 bases. Trimming removed 0 bases at V and 4 bases at J, with 16 bases between. CDR3 length equals 16 residues. The V gene's germline CDR1 is GTSNPN and CDR2 SVGIG (reference sequence). The CDR3 spells CAWSVPRGDGGNTIYF. CDR3 bases: TGTGCCTGGAGTGTACCTCGGGGGGATGGAGGAAACACCATATATTTT.